Below, 27 T cell receptor beta chains from the same sample are listed, as sequenced in a study of control samples from healthy donors and cancer patients. Repertoires were generated with immunoSEQ multiplex PCR, while TCRdb's copy carries only in-frame clones and drops some. This table has roughly 63,000 clones, 92% appearing once. Sequencing was done on a sample of PBMCs. Receptors originate from a man between 40 and 49 years old with colorectal cancer.

The chain uses TRBV4-1 and TRBJ1-2; D unclear. Between the trimmed V and J ends, which lost 1 base and 0 bases, there was a span of 12 bases. Germline CDR1 is MGHRA and CDR2 is YSYEKL. The CDR3 is 16 amino acids. CDR3 sequence (DNA): TGCGCCAGCAGCCAAGTCTTTGGACCGACTAACTATGGCTACACCTTC. Amino acids: CASSQVFGPTNYGYTF.

The CDR3 DNA follows: TGTGCCAGCAGCCGACAACAGGGACTAGCGGGGGCCTACGAGCAGTACTTC. Encoded protein: CASSRQQGLAGAYEQYF. The chain is built from TRBV4-2 and TRBJ2-7; TRBD2 agrees at 14 bases. The germline V gene has CDR1 LGHNA and CDR2 YNFKEQ. V trimming: 4 bases; J trimming: 2 bases; junction bases outside the gene matches: 7. This CDR3 comprises 17 residues.

CDR3 bases: TGTGCCAGCAGCTTAGATAGGGGGCCTCAGCCCCAGCATTTT. Its protein product is CASSLDRGPQPQHF. This chain links TRBV7-9 with TRBJ1-5; 7 bases are a match to TRBD1. The junction had 3 bases not matched to a gene; V was cut back by 1 base and J by 6 bases. The CDR3 sequence is 14 residues long. The germline V gene has CDR1 SEHNR and CDR2 FQNEAQ (reference sequence). Drawing the rest from reference TRBV7-9 and TRBJ1-5, the complete variable domain is DTGVSQNPRHKITKRGQNVTFRCDPISEHNRLYWYRQTLGQGPEFLTYFQNEAQLEKSRLLSDRFSAERPKGSFSTLEIQRTEQGDSAMYLCASSLDRGPQPQHFGDGTRLSIL.

The rearrangement links TRBV3-1 (or the pseudogene TRBV3-2) to TRBJ1-2, with TRBD1 as a possible D gene (6 bases). The CDR3 sequence is 15 residues long. CDR1 LGHDT and CDR2 YNNKEL come from the germline V gene (reference sequence). V was clipped by 4 bases and J by 10 bases, with 22 bases between them. The CDR3 DNA reads TGTGCCAGCAGCCCTGGGGGGGCCGGCTCGTTTTTCTACACCTTC. Protein: CASSPGGAGSFFYTF.

A single count supports this clone. The V and J genes are TRBV3-1 (or the pseudogene TRBV3-2) and TRBJ2-7; D is possibly TRBD1 (6 bases). The CDR3 is 14 amino acids. Germline-derived CDR1 and CDR2 are LGHDT and YNNKEL (reference sequence). Trimming left V 6 bases short and J 2 bases short, with 14 bases between. The CDR3 nucleotides read TGTGCCAGCAGTCCGGACAGAATCCCCTACGAGCAGTACTTC. Its translation is CASSPDRIPYEQYF.

The chain recombines TRBV27 with TRBJ1-1; D might be TRBD1 (5 bases). Germline assignment: CDR1 MNHEY and CDR2 SMNVEV (reference sequence). V lost 6 bases, J lost 0 bases, and 14 bases lay in between. The length of the CDR3 is 15 residues. CDR3 nucleotide sequence: TGTGCCAGCAGCTTACAGGCCACGGTGAACACTGAAGCTTTCTTT. It specifies CASSLQATVNTEAFF.

The chain employs TRBV2 and TRBJ2-3, with D maybe TRBD2 (7 bases). V dropped 8 bases and J dropped 0 bases, with 18 bases sitting between them. The CDR3 contains 16 residues. Germline V gene sequence: CDR1 SNHLY, CDR2 FYNNEI. CDR3 coding DNA: TGTGCCAGCCGCCGGAGGCGGGGGCTTAGCACAGATACGCAGTATTTT. It is translated as CASRRRRGLSTDTQYF.

This chain connects TRBV2 to TRBJ1-2; D gene unclear. CDR3 length: 14 amino acids. CDR1 and CDR2 from the germline V gene are SNHLY and FYNNEI. The V gene lost 2 bases and the J gene lost 0 bases, with 7 bases spanning the gap. The CDR3 reads CASSESTANYGYTF. CDR3 coding DNA: TGTGCCAGCAGTGAATCGACCGCTAACTATGGCTACACCTTC. The entire variable domain, with the rest obtained from reference TRBV2 and TRBJ1-2, is as follows: EPEVTQTPSHQVTQMGQEVILRCVPISNHLYFYWYRQILGQKVEFLVSFYNNEISEKSEIFDDQFSVERPDGSNFTLKIRSTKLEDSAMYFCASSESTANYGYTFGSGTRLTVV.

J is TRBJ1-1 and V is TRBV3-1 (or the pseudogene TRBV3-2); possible D gene TRBD1, 6 bases. Trimming removed 3 bases from V and 1 base from J, with 9 bases in between. CDR1 is LGHDT and CDR2 is YNNKEL in the germline V gene (reference sequence). The CDR3 totals 14 residues. The CDR3 DNA is TGTGCCAGCAGCCATACGGGACAGAACACTGAAGCTTTCTTT. This sequence encodes CASSHTGQNTEAFF.

The rearrangement uses TRBV27 and TRBJ1-4, with a weak D call TRBD1 (6 bases). Trimming stripped 6 bases from V and 0 bases from J, with 14 bases between. Germline CDR1 is MNHEY and CDR2 is SMNVEV (reference sequence). CDR3 length: 16 residues. As DNA, the CDR3 is TGTGCCAGCAGGGGGGGGCTTCGAGCAACTAATGAAAAACTGTTTTTT. Residues: CASRGGLRATNEKLFF.

CDR3 region: CASSLRFRDTQYF. The CDR3 nucleotides read TGTGCCAGCAGTCTCCGATTCAGAGATACGCAGTATTTT. The rearrangement joins TRBV6-5 to TRBJ2-3; D gene ambiguous. This CDR3 is built from 13 residues. Germline CDR1 reads MNHEY; CDR2 reads SVGAGI. V lost 5 bases to trimming and J lost 5 bases, with 11 bases between them.

V gene TRBV7-9 combines with J gene TRBJ1-1; D is perhaps TRBD1 (5 bases). The CDR3 runs 13 residues. Germline lookup yields CDR1 SEHNR and CDR2 FQNEAQ (reference sequence). The V and J ends lost 0 bases and 3 bases respectively, with 5 bases between them. The CDR3: CASSLAGDTEAFF. For the CDR3, the DNA is TGTGCCAGCAGCTTAGCGGGGGACACTGAAGCTTTCTTT.

The chain is built from TRBV18 and TRBJ2-5; no reliable D call. Germline V gene sequence: CDR1 KGHSH, CDR2 LQKENI. This CDR3 has 13 amino acids. Trimming took off 4 bases at V and 3 bases at J, with 9 bases between the two ends. The CDR3 DNA reads TGTGCCAGCTCACACGACGCAAAAGAGACCCAGTACTTC. The encoded protein is CASSHDAKETQYF.

The chain recombines TRBV4-3 with TRBJ1-3; the D gene is possibly TRBD1 (5 bases). With 4 bases removed from V and 7 bases from J, the gap between germline ends came to 14 bases. The germline V gene has CDR1 LGHNA and CDR2 YSLEER. The CDR3 is made up of 14 amino acids. In DNA, the CDR3 is TGCGCCAGCAGCCCCACCGGGGGGGGGAACACCATATATTTT. This translates into CASSPTGGGNTIYF.

The chain is built from TRBV6-5 and TRBJ2-5; perhaps TRBD2 as D (5 bases). The V gene's germline CDR1 is MNHEY and CDR2 SVGAGI. This CDR3 contains 16 residues. V was clipped by 4 bases and J by 5 bases, with 20 bases between them. CDR3 residues: CASSLLRGSRGETQYF. The CDR3 coding sequence is TGTGCCAGCAGTTTGCTGAGAGGGTCCCGAGGGGAGACCCAGTACTTC.

The V call is TRBV24-1, the J call TRBJ2-7; TRBD1 matches 9 bases. The CDR3 is 16 residues long. Trimming cost V 2 bases and J 4 bases; bases outside gene matches: 8. Germline V lookup: CDR1 KGHDR, CDR2 SFDVKD. The CDR3 reads CATSDSSGTGIYEQYF. In DNA, the CDR3 is TGTGCCACCAGTGATTCGTCCGGGACAGGGATTTACGAGCAGTACTTC.

This rearrangement joins TRBV9 to TRBJ2-1; 9 nucleotides match TRBD2. The V gene's germline CDR1 is SGDLS and CDR2 YYNGEE. The trim removed 1 base at V and 2 bases at J, leaving 1 base unmatched. The CDR3 sequence is 15 residues long. DNA for the CDR3: TGTGCCAGCAGCGTAAGCGGGGGGCCCTACAATGAGCAGTTCTTC. This sequence encodes CASSVSGGPYNEQFF.

V gene TRBV30 combines with J gene TRBJ1-5; D is uncertain. V lost 2 bases to trimming and J lost 2 bases, with 13 bases between them. Germline assignment: CDR1 GTSNPN and CDR2 SVGIG (reference sequence). This CDR3 is 15 amino acids long. Here the CDR3 DNA reads TGTGCCTGGAGTTATTTATGGGGTGGCAATCAGCCCCAGCATTTT. Its translation is CAWSYLWGGNQPQHF.

The chain employs TRBV7-9 and TRBJ2-6; a weak D match, TRBD1 (5 bases). This CDR3 region has 15 residues. Per germline, CDR1 SEHNR and CDR2 FQNEAQ (reference sequence). V lost 1 base, J lost 4 bases, and 8 bases lay in between. CDR3 DNA: TGTGCCAGCAGCTTAGGGGGCTCCGGGGCCAACGTCCTGACTTTC. Translated, it gives CASSLGGSGANVLTF.

The V call is TRBV4-3, the J call TRBJ2-2, with D perhaps matching TRBD1 (6 bases). V was clipped by 0 bases and J by 6 bases, with 8 bases between them. The CDR3 consists of 14 residues. Germline loops: CDR1 LGHNA, CDR2 YSLEER. This chain's CDR3 is CASSQDRGPGELFF. CDR3 DNA sequence: TGCGCCAGCAGCCAAGACAGGGGACCCGGGGAGCTGTTTTTT.

The chain couples TRBV25-1 to TRBJ1-4; 7 bases map to TRBD1. V dropped 4 bases and J dropped 7; count of bases not matched to a gene: 6. The V gene's germline CDR1 is MGHDK and CDR2 SYGVNS. The CDR3 runs 14 residues. The CDR3 protein is CASSVPGGSEKLFF. In nucleotides, the CDR3 is TGTGCCAGCAGTGTCCCAGGGGGTAGTGAAAAACTGTTTTTT.

This clone was recorded a few times. The chain uses TRBV6-2 or TRBV6-3 and TRBJ2-1; 7 bases map to TRBD2. Germline lookup yields CDR1 MNHEY and CDR2 SVGEGT. CDR3 length equals 13 residues. Trimming removed 5 bases from V and 10 bases from J; junction bases left unmatched: 8. The DNA of the CDR3 is TGTGCCAGCAGTGGCGGGGGAGCATACGAGCAGTTCTTC. It translates to CASSGGGAYEQFF.

The chain couples TRBV21-1 to TRBJ1-1. TRBV21-1 is given as a pseudogene. The CDR3 covers 13 residues. The CDR3 reads CASSKAPPGEAFF. The CDR3 coding sequence is TGTGCCAGCAGCAAAGCCCCCCCTGGGGAGGCTTTCTTT.

The V call is TRBV2, the J call TRBJ2-7, with D unresolved. The V end lost 2 bases, the J end lost 9 bases, and 14 bases lay between the germline ends. Per the germline V gene, CDR1 is SNHLY and CDR2 is FYNNEI. The CDR3 length is 13 residues. The chain's CDR3 is CASSEYGGTGQYF. The DNA for the CDR3 is TGTGCCAGCAGTGAATATGGCGGTACGGGGCAGTACTTC. Full variable domain (outside the CDR3, taken from reference TRBV2 and TRBJ2-7): EPEVTQTPSHQVTQMGQEVILRCVPISNHLYFYWYRQILGQKVEFLVSFYNNEISEKSEIFDDQFSVERPDGSNFTLKIRSTKLEDSAMYFCASSEYGGTGQYFGPGTRLTVT.

V and J are TRBV19 and TRBJ2-1, with a weak D call TRBD1 (5 bases). Germline V gives CDR1 LNHDA, CDR2 SQIVND (reference sequence). The CDR3 runs to 15 residues. V was trimmed by 5 bases and J by 2 bases, leaving 13 bases between them. The CDR3 region is CASSGANRAYNEQFF. The CDR3 coding sequence is TGTGCCAGTAGTGGGGCCAACCGGGCCTACAATGAGCAGTTCTTC. Using reference TRBV19 and TRBJ2-1 for the parts outside the CDR3, the full variable domain is DGGITQSPKYLFRKEGQNVTLSCEQNLNHDAMYWYRQDPGQGLRLIYYSQIVNDFQKGDIAEGYSVSREKKESFPLTVTSAQKNPTAFYLCASSGANRAYNEQFFGPGTRLTVL.

The gene calls are TRBV4-3 and TRBJ2-1; tentatively, D is TRBD1 (6 bases). Looked up from germline, CDR1 is LGHNA and CDR2 is YSLEER. V dropped 1 base and J dropped 3 bases, with 13 bases sitting between them. This CDR3 is 16 amino acids long. CDR3 amino acids: CASSQVAGTIYNEQFF. CDR3 bases: TGCGCCAGCAGCCAAGTGGCAGGGACAATCTACAATGAGCAGTTCTTC.

The DNA for the CDR3 is TGTGCCAGCAGCTTAGCTGGGAAAGTCAAGAGTGAAAAACTGTTTTTT. Amino acid sequence: CASSLAGKVKSEKLFF. The rearrangement joins TRBV5-6 to TRBJ1-4; D is unclear. Trimming took off 2 bases at V and 7 bases at J, with 18 bases between the two ends. CDR1 and CDR2 (germline): SGHDT, YYEEEE. The CDR3 covers 16 residues.